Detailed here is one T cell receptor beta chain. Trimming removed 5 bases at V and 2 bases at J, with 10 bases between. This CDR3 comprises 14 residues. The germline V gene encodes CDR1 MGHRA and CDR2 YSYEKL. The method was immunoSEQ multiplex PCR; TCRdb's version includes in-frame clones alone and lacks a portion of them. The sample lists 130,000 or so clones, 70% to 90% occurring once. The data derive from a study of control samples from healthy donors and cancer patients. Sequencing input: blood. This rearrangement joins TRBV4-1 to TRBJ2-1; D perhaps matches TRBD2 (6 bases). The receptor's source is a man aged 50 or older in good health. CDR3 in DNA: TGCGCCAGCAGCGGGGGGATAACCTACAATGAGCAGTTCTTC. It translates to CASSGGITYNEQFF.